These 21 T cell receptor beta chains share one sample of origin, sequenced in a study of T cells in Graves' hyperthyroidism and ophthalmopathy. RNA transcripts served as the template for amplifying TCR beta CDR3 regions. Researchers ran a first-round RT-PCR on the TCR CDR3 using the HTBI primer set. TCRdb reprocessed the multiplex PCR reads with MiXCR, giving one entry per CDR3 protein. The sample holds about 740,000 distinct CDR3 sequences; approximately 15% are singletons and the top ten take about 10%. Material for sequencing was blood. These receptors were collected from a young woman with Graves' hyperthyroidism.

This sequence joins TRBV20-1 and TRBJ2-1, with 11 bases that match TRBD2. This CDR3 spans 19 amino acids. The V and J ends lost 2 bases and 3 bases, in that order; junction bases with no gene match: 15. Germline V gene lookup returns CDR1 DFQATT and CDR2 SNEGSKA (reference sequence). This chain's CDR3 is CSARIIAGGPKVVYNEQFF. The CDR3 region has the DNA TGCAGTGCTAGAATTATAGCGGGAGGGCCCAAAGTTGTCTACAATGAGCAGTTCTTC.

This clonotype has a count of ten or more. The V gene is TRBV27, the J gene TRBJ2-7, with D possibly TRBD1 on 5 matching bases. V was pared by 5 bases and J by 4 bases, with 12 bases between. From germline, CDR1 is MNHEY and CDR2 SMNVEV (reference sequence). The CDR3 extends over 13 amino acids. In DNA form, the CDR3 reads TGTGCCAGCAGTCCATGGGGCCTTTACGAGCAGTACTTC. Protein product: CASSPWGLYEQYF.

This clonotype was detected once. CDR3 nucleotides: TGTGCCAGCACCCCTACGCGACCGGGGACTGGGGCCAACGTCCTGACTTTC. Translating gives CASTPTRPGTGANVLTF. The rearrangement uses TRBV7-8 and TRBJ2-6; tentative D call: TRBD2 (5 bases). Germline CDR1 is SGHVS and CDR2 is FQNEAQ. V lost 7 bases and J lost 2, with 18 bases in between. The CDR3 is 17 residues long.

This clonotype was seen a few times. In DNA, the CDR3 is TGTGCCAGCAGCTTAACCCGTCTAGGAGGCACAGATACGCAGTATTTT. Translated: CASSLTRLGGTDTQYF. The V and J genes are TRBV7-9 and TRBJ2-3; D is unresolved. V gave up 2 bases and J gave up 1 base, with 13 bases separating them. The CDR3 is made up of 16 amino acids. The V gene's germline CDR1 is SEHNR and CDR2 FQNEAQ (reference sequence).

The sample holds many counts of this clonotype. V and J are TRBV28 and TRBJ1-5; D possibly corresponds to TRBD1 (5 bases). V lost 1 base to trimming and J lost 4 bases, with 11 bases between them. In germline, CDR1 is MDHEN, CDR2 SYDVKM. This CDR3 comprises 15 residues. This CDR3 is CASSLLIRANQPQHF. In DNA, the CDR3 is TGTGCCAGCAGTTTATTGATCAGGGCGAATCAGCCCCAGCATTTT.

This clonotype has at least ten counts. V gene TRBV18 combines with J gene TRBJ1-1; D gene uncertain. The CDR3 spans 13 residues. The V gene's germline CDR1 is KGHSH and CDR2 LQKENI. Trimming stripped 3 bases from V and 1 base from J, with 6 bases between. CDR3 protein: CASSPGRNTEAFF. CDR3 coding DNA: TGTGCCAGCTCACCTGGACGGAACACTGAAGCTTTCTTT.

This clonotype was detected only a few times. The rearrangement uses TRBV5-1 and TRBJ1-1; D is uncertain. V lost 7 bases and J 0 bases, leaving 10 bases between the germline ends. From germline, CDR1 is SGHRS and CDR2 YFSETQ. The CDR3 length is 13 residues. This CDR3 is CASRHHMNTEAFF. CDR3 bases: TGCGCCAGCCGACACCACATGAACACTGAAGCTTTCTTT.

This clonotype came up many times. The chain links TRBV11-2 to TRBJ1-1, with 9 bases aligning to TRBD1. Losses at the gene ends were 6 bases for V and 4 bases for J; bases not matched to a gene: 12. The CDR3 is 16 residues long. The germline V gene has CDR1 SGHAT and CDR2 FQNNGV. CDR3: CASRGTGREVGTEAFF. CDR3 DNA: TGTGCCAGCAGGGGGACAGGGAGGGAAGTCGGCACTGAAGCTTTCTTT.

This clonotype was observed a few times. The gene calls are TRBV6-1 and TRBJ2-3; TRBD2 might be the D (6 bases). Germline CDR1 MNHNS, CDR2 SASEGT. V lost 0 bases and J 4 bases, leaving 14 bases between the germline ends. The CDR3 sequence is 16 residues long. The CDR3 nucleotides read TGTGCCAGCAGTGAAGCGCCTGGAGGGAGCTCAGATACGCAGTATTTT. Its protein product is CASSEAPGGSSDTQYF.

This clonotype was detected ten times or more. The rearrangement uses TRBV28 and TRBJ1-1, with 7 bases fitting TRBD1. The V gene's germline CDR1 is MDHEN and CDR2 SYDVKM. J gave up 8 bases and V 4 bases, and 10 bases lay outside the gene matches. This CDR3 spans 14 amino acids. Here the CDR3 reads CASSWDSRNLEAFF. In DNA, the CDR3 is TGTGCCAGCAGTTGGGACAGTCGGAATTTGGAAGCTTTCTTT.

This clonotype occurred many times. This chain uses TRBV2 with TRBJ2-7, with 8 positions matching TRBD1. The V gene end was trimmed by 4 bases and the J gene end by 5 bases; junction bases not matched to a gene: 4. Germline CDR1 is SNHLY and CDR2 is FYNNEI. This CDR3 comprises 13 residues. The DNA for the CDR3 is TGTGCCAGCAGTGCCAGGGGGCGGAACGAGCAGTACTTC. Its translation is CASSARGRNEQYF. Full variable domain (missing parts from reference TRBV2 and TRBJ2-7): EPEVTQTPSHQVTQMGQEVILRCVPISNHLYFYWYRQILGQKVEFLVSFYNNEISEKSEIFDDQFSVERPDGSNFTLKIRSTKLEDSAMYFCASSARGRNEQYFGPGTRLTVT.

There are a few counts of this clonotype. V usage is TRBV6-5 and J usage is TRBJ1-5; D remains ambiguous. This CDR3 region has 15 residues. Germline V lookup: CDR1 MNHEY, CDR2 SVGAGI. Trimming took 0 bases from V and 2 from J, leaving 8 bases between them. The CDR3 DNA reads TGTGCCAGCAGTTACTCAGGAGAGGGCAATCAGCCCCAGCATTTT. This sequence encodes CASSYSGEGNQPQHF.

This clonotype was counted a few times. The chain couples TRBV4-1 to TRBJ2-1; 9 positions match TRBD2. V shed 2 bases, J shed 2 bases, and the junction held 4 bases outside the gene matches. CDR1 and CDR2 (germline): MGHRA, YSYEKL. This CDR3 contains 16 residues. The CDR3 is CASSQLGLATYNEQFF. CDR3 nucleotide sequence: TGCGCCAGCAGCCAACTGGGACTAGCTACCTACAATGAGCAGTTCTTC.

The chain couples TRBV14 to TRBJ2-1, with TRBD2 identical over 13 bases. V trimming: 4 bases; J trimming: 5 bases; junction bases outside the gene matches: 11. CDR1 SGHDN and CDR2 FVKESK come from the germline V gene. This CDR3 contains 18 residues. The CDR3 loop reads CASSPILLAGGPNNEQFF. In nucleotides, the CDR3 is TGTGCCAGCAGCCCCATTTTACTAGCGGGAGGGCCTAACAATGAGCAGTTCTTC.

The chain carries TRBV20-1 and TRBJ1-1; maybe TRBD1 (6 bases). V lost 1 base, J lost 9 bases, and 12 bases lay in between. The CDR3 is 12 residues long. Germline values: CDR1 DFQATT, CDR2 SNEGSKA (reference sequence). Here the CDR3 reads CSARGQANKAFF. The CDR3 region has the DNA TGCAGTGCTAGAGGACAGGCCAACAAAGCTTTCTTT.

This chain joins TRBV15 and TRBJ1-5; no firm D call. Germline CDR1 is LNHNV and CDR2 is YYDKDF (reference sequence). The V end lost 1 base, the J end lost 2 bases, and 15 bases lay between the germline ends. This CDR3 is 17 amino acids long. CDR3 loop: CATSRGRSRAGNQPQHF. CDR3 nucleotide sequence: TGTGCCACCAGCAGAGGAAGATCCCGGGCCGGCAATCAGCCCCAGCATTTT.

This clonotype was picked up many times. The rearrangement links TRBV9 to TRBJ2-1, with D possibly TRBD2 on 6 matching bases. Trimming stripped 0 bases from V and 7 bases from J, with 17 bases between. CDR1 is SGDLS, CDR2 YYNGEE, per germline. CDR3 length: 16 residues. The CDR3 DNA reads TGTGCCAGCAGCGTAGAATGGCGGGGCGGGTCTAATGAGCAGTTCTTC. Translated, it gives CASSVEWRGGSNEQFF.

Ten or more counts support this clonotype. This chain links TRBV28 with TRBJ1-4; D is perhaps TRBD1 (5 bases). CDR3 size: 15 residues. Looked up from germline, CDR1 is MDHEN and CDR2 is SYDVKM. Trimming took off 3 bases at V and 3 bases at J, with 11 bases between the two ends. CDR3 nucleotide sequence: TGTGCCAGCAGTTTGTCCGGACATTCTAATGAAAAACTGTTTTTT. This sequence encodes CASSLSGHSNEKLFF.

The V call is TRBV14, the J call TRBJ2-6; the match to TRBD2 covers 8 bases. CDR1 SGHDN and CDR2 FVKESK come from the germline V gene. J was trimmed by 0 bases and V by 1 base; bases with no gene match: 17. CDR3 length: 22 residues. CDR3 sequence reads: CASSQVASGSISGISGANVLTF. The CDR3 coding sequence is TGTGCCAGCAGCCAAGTGGCTAGCGGGTCCATTTCGGGTATCTCTGGGGCCAACGTCCTGACTTTC.

This clonotype was counted ten times or more. The genes are TRBV4-2 and TRBJ2-5, with D perhaps TRBD2 (6 bases). Germline values: CDR1 LGHNA, CDR2 YNFKEQ. Trimming took off 0 bases at V and 9 bases at J, with 17 bases between the two ends. The CDR3 runs to 15 residues. CDR3 in amino acids: CASSQDLGTPLAQYF. The CDR3 DNA is TGTGCCAGCAGCCAAGATCTGGGGACTCCCTTGGCCCAGTACTTC.

The V call is TRBV6-1, the J call TRBJ2-1, with D maybe TRBD1 (5 bases). V lost 1 base and J lost 11, with 18 bases in between. The CDR3 is 15 residues long. CDR1 is MNHNS, CDR2 SASEGT, per germline. In nucleotides, the CDR3 is TGTGCCAGCAGTGAAGAGGACACGCCTAATGATAAGCAGTTCTTC. It yields the protein CASSEEDTPNDKQFF.